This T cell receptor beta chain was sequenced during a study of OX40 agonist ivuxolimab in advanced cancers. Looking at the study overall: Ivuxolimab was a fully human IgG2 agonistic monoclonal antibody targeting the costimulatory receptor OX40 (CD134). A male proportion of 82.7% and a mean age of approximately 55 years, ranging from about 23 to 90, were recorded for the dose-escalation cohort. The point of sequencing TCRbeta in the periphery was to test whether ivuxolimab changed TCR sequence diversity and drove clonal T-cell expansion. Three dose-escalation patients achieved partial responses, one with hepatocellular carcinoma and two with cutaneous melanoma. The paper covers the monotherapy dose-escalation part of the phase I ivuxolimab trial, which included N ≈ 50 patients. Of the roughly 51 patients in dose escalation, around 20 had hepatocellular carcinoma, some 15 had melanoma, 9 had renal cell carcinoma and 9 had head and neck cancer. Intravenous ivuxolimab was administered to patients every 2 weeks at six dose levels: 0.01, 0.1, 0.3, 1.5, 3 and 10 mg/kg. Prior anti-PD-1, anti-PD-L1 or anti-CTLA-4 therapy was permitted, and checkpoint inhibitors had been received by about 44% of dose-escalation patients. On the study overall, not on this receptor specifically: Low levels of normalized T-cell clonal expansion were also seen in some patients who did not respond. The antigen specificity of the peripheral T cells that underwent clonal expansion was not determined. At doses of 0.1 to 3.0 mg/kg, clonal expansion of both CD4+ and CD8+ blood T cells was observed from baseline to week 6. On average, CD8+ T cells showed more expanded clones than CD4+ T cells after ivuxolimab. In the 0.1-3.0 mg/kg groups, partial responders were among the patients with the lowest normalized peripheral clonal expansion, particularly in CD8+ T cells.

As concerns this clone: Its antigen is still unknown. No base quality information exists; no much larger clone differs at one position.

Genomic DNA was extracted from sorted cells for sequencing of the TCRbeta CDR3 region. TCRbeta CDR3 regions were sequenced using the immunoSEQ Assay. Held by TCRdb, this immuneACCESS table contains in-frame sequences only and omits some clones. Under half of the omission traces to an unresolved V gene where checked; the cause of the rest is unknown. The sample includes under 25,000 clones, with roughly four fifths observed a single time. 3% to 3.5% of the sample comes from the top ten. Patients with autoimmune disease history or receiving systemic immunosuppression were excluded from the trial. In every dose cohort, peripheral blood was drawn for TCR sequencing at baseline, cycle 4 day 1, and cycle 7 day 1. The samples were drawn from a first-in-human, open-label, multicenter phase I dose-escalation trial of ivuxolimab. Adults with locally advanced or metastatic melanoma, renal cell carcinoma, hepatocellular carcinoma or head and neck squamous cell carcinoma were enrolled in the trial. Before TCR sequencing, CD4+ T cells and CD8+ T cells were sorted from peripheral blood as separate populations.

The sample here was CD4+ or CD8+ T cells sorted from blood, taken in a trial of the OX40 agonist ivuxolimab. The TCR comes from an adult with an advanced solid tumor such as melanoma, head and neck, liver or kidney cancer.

The bases read TGCGCCAGCAGCCAAGCTCGGACGCTGAACACTGAAGCTTTCTTT. It translates as CASSQARTLNTEAFF. The chain is encoded by TRBV4-3 joined to TRBJ1-1, with no confidently assigned D gene. From its cysteine to its phenylalanine, the CDR3 spans 15 amino acids. Only the CDR3 region is kept as DNA, spanning 45 bases read in frame from base 1. Deletion took 1 base off V and 0 bases off J, with a span of 9 bases between the germline ends. For CDR1 and CDR2, the germline V gene lists LGHNA and YSLEER.